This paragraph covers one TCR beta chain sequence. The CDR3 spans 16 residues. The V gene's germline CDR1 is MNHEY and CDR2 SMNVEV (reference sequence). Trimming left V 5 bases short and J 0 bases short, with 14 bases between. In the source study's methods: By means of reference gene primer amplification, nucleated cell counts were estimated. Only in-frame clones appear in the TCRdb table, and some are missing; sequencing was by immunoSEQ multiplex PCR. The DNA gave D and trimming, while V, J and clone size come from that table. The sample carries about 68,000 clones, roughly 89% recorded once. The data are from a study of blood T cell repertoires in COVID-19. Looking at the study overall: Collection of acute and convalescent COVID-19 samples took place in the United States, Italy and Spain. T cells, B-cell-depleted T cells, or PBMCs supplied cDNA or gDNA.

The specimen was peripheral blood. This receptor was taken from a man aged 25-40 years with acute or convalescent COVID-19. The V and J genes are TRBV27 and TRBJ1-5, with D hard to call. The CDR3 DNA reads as TGTGCCAGCAGTACCTTCCGGGGTGGTAGCAATCAGCCCCAGCATTTT. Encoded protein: CASSTFRGGSNQPQHF.